The source of this TCR beta chain is a study of post-analysis software for immune sequencing data. At the level of the study: Included among the disease courses, which were recorded for the cohort, were relapsing-remitting, secondary progressive and progressive-relapsing multiple sclerosis.

Of note for this clonotype: Antigen unknown.

The authors incorporated unique molecular identifiers into the TCR beta cDNA libraries. TCRdb used MiXCR to reprocess the PCR reads, holding one entry per CDR3 protein. The sample carries about 820,000 distinct CDR3 sequences, roughly 50% recorded once. The CDR3 has 16 amino acids. Germline V lookup: CDR1 SGHDN, CDR2 FVKESK. Study results and caveats: By F measure, strong co-clustering occurred among samples prepared in the same batch. Patients used about five TRBV segments, including TRBV5-6, TRBV5-1 and TRBV20-1, more often than controls.

The receptor was isolated from a girl aged 10 to 17 with multiple sclerosis. The specimen sequenced was blood. The rearrangement uses TRBV14 and TRBJ2-5; 8 bases map to TRBD2. The DNA end lines up better with TRBJ2-7; the J call may be wrong. CDR3 DNA: TGTGCCAGCAGCCAAGTCGCCGGGACTAGAAATTACGAGCAGTACTTC. It is translated as CASSQVAGTRNYEQYF.